The present entry profiles one TCR beta chain with its context. Its specificity is not known. PCR was performed using 60 Vbeta and 13 Jbeta primers. Produced via immunoSEQ multiplex PCR; TCRdb's table is partial and in-frame only. The sample records about 200,000 clones, approximately 85% being singletons. The record originates from a study of cytomegalovirus exposure and HLA in healthy donors. The study's findings and limits: The study put 150 or so TCR beta chains on its list as cytomegalovirus-associated. Under in vitro conditions, a few CMV-associated chains were confirmed as specific for CMV antigens.

Germline assignment: CDR1 SGHAT and CDR2 FQNNGV. The V segment lost 5 bases and the J segment 5 bases; nucleotides outside the gene matches: 7. The CDR3 contains 16 residues. Sequencing was carried out using PBMCs. The receptor was isolated from a woman aged 50 to 60 in good health and CMV-seronegative. The chain uses TRBV11-2 and TRBJ2-3; TRBD2 matches 13 bases. Here the CDR3 DNA reads TGTGCCAGCAGCGGAAGGGGACTAGCGGGACTAGATACGCAGTATTTT. Translating it yields CASSGRGLAGLDTQYF.